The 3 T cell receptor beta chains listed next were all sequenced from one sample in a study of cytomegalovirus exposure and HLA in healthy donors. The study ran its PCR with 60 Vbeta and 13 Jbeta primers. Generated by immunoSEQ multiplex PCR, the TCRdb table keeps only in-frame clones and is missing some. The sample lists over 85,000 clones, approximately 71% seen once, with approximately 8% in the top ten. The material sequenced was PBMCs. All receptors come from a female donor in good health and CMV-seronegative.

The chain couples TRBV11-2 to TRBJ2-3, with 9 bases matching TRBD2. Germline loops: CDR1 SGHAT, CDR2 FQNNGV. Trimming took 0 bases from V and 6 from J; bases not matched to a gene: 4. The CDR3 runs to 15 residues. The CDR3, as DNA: TGTGCCAGCAGCTTAGATGGGCGGGAGGGCGATACGCAGTATTTT. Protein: CASSLDGREGDTQYF.

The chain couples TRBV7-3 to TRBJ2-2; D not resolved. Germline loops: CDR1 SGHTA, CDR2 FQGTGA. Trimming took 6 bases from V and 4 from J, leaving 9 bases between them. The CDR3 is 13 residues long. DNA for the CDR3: TGTGCCAGCAGTCTTAGCCGCACCGGGGAGCTGTTTTTT. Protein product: CASSLSRTGELFF.

CDR3 in DNA: TGTGCCAGCAGCCGGACAGGGGGACCCTACGAGCAGTACTTC. Amino acid sequence: CASSRTGGPYEQYF. The chain employs TRBV6-5 and TRBJ2-7; TRBD1 aligns across 10 bases. This CDR3 comprises 14 residues. From germline, CDR1 is MNHEY and CDR2 SVGAGI. J gave up 2 bases and V 6 bases, and 4 bases lay outside the gene matches.